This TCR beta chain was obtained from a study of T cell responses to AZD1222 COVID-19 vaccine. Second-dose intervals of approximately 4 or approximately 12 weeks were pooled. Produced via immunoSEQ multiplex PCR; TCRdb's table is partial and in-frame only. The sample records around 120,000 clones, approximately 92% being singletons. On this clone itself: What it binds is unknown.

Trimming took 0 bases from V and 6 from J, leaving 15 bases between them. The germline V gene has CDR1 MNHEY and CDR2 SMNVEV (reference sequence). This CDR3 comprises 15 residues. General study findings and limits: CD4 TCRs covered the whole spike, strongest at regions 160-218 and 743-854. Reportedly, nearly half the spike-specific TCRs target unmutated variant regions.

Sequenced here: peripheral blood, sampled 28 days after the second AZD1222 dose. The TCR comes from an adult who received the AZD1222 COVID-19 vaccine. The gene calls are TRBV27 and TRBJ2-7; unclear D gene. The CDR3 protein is CASSLSGSFPGEQYF. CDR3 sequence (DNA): TGTGCCAGCAGTTTATCTGGCTCCTTCCCCGGCGAGCAGTACTTC.